The rows below give T cell receptor beta chains drawn from one sample of a study of CD8 T cells in Susac syndrome. TCRdb called the immunoSEQ multiplex PCR reads again in MiXCR, with one record for every CDR3 protein. This repertoire shows 140,000 or so distinct CDR3 sequences, 95% found once; its top ten account for 0.084%. Sequencing used CD4+ T cells from PBMCs. Every receptor here comes from a human donor with Susac syndrome. Each CDR3 is given with its conserved first and last residue. D genes are given only for firm matches. The size field is filled for only some rows; it gives once, few, many or a size class.

d_call	j_call	clone_size	v_call	cdr3_nt	cdr3_aa
NA	TRBJ1-1	NA	TRBV18	TGTGCCAGCTCACCCCCGGGTGACACTGAAGCTTTCTTT	CASSPPGDTEAFF
NA	TRBJ2-7	few	TRBV3-1	TGTGCCAGCAGCCAGGGAGGATACGAGCAGTACTTC	CASSQGGYEQYF
NA	TRBJ1-4	NA	TRBV12-3/TRBV12-4	TGTGCCAGCGGGGGGAAAAAACTGTTTTTT	CASGGKKLFF
NA	TRBJ1-1	NA	TRBV5-1	TGCGCCAGCAGGTTCTCGGGGGAAGGAACTGAAGCTTTCTTT	CASRFSGEGTEAFF
TRBD1	TRBJ2-5	few	TRBV6-1	TGTGCCAGCAGTGTGGACAGGCAAGAGACCCAGTACTTC	CASSVDRQETQYF
NA	TRBJ1-5	NA	TRBV2	TGTGCCAGCAGAAAAGACAGAAGCAATCAGCCCCAGCATTTT	CASRKDRSNQPQHF
NA	TRBJ2-1	once	TRBV24-1	TGTGCCACCAGTAAAGGGCCCTCCTACAATGAGCAGTTCTTC	CATSKGPSYNEQFF
NA	TRBJ2-5	NA	TRBV25-1	TGTGCCAGCAGTAGTATCGGGACCCGCCAAGAGACCCAGTACTTC	CASSSIGTRQETQYF
TRBD2	TRBJ2-5	NA	TRBV5-1	TGCGCCAGCAGCTTGGCCTCTGCTAGCGGACAAGAGACCCAGTACTTC	CASSLASASGQETQYF
NA	TRBJ2-1	NA	TRBV11-1	TGTGCCAGCAGCTTTGACAGGGGAGGGATCGGTGAGCAGTTCTTC	CASSFDRGGIGEQFF
NA	TRBJ2-7	NA	TRBV5-4	TGTGCCAGCAGCTCCGATACTAGCTCTTTCAGGGACGAGCAGTACTTC	CASSSDTSSFRDEQYF
TRBD1	TRBJ1-2	NA	TRBV29-1	TGCAGCGATAGGGGACAGGAGCTCTATGGCTACACCTTC	CSDRGQELYGYTF
NA	TRBJ1-1	NA	TRBV2	TGTGCCAGCAGTGAGGGTTACAACACTGAAGCTTTCTTT	CASSEGYNTEAFF
TRBD1	TRBJ2-3	NA	TRBV20-1	TGCAGTGCCAGACAGGGTGGAAGCACAGATACGCAGTATTTT	CSARQGGSTDTQYF
TRBD2	TRBJ2-5	once	TRBV2	TGTGCCAGCAGGATTAGCGGGGGTAGAGAGACCCAGTACTTC	CASRISGGRETQYF
NA	TRBJ1-2	NA	TRBV23-1	TGCGCCAGCAGTCAATCCCCAGGGTTCGACTATGGCTACACCTTC	CASSQSPGFDYGYTF
TRBD2	TRBJ2-2	NA	TRBV11-2	TGTGCCAGCAGCTCCGTGGTAGTAGCGGGTATAACCGGGGAGCTGTTTTTT	CASSSVVVAGITGELFF
NA	TRBJ1-4	NA	TRBV29-1	TGCAGCGTTGGTGACTGGGGGAATGAAAAACTGTTTTTT	CSVGDWGNEKLFF
NA	TRBJ2-3	NA	TRBV4-1	TGCGCCAGCAGCCAAGTGGGTAGGGCTCGCACAGATACGCAGTATTTT	CASSQVGRARTDTQYF
TRBD2	TRBJ2-2	NA	TRBV20-1	TGCAGTGCGCCCCTGAAGGCTAGCGGGGTTACCGGGGAGCTGTTTTTT	CSAPLKASGVTGELFF
NA	TRBJ2-7	NA	TRBV19	TGTGCCAGTAGTACCTTACAGGGATCGAAACAGTACTTC	CASSTLQGSKQYF
TRBD2	TRBJ2-2	once	TRBV14	TGTGCCAGCAGCCGGAGCGGGGGATTGACCGGGGAGCTGTTTTTT	CASSRSGGLTGELFF
NA	TRBJ2-5	NA	TRBV12-3/TRBV12-4	TGTGCCAGCAGTTTGGGGACCGGGAGTTCCCAAGAGACCCAGTACTTC	CASSLGTGSSQETQYF
TRBD2	TRBJ2-2	once	TRBV28	TGTGCCAGCAGTCCCCGGCCTAGCGGTGGCGGGGAGCTGTTTTTT	CASSPRPSGGGELFF
NA	TRBJ1-1	once	TRBV29-1	TGCAGCGTCGACAGTGGGAACACTGAAGCTTTCTTT	CSVDSGNTEAFF
NA	TRBJ1-1	NA	TRBV29-1	TGCAGCGTCAGGACCTCGGACACTGAAGCTTTCTTT	CSVRTSDTEAFF
NA	TRBJ2-3	NA	TRBV5-4	TGTGCCAGCATGGTGACAACGACCCCCCATACGCAGTATTTT	CASMVTTTPHTQYF
NA	TRBJ2-7	NA	TRBV29-1	TGCAGCGCCGCGGGGGGCGACAGGGGGTCCTACGAGCAGTACTTC	CSAAGGDRGSYEQYF
TRBD1	TRBJ1-1	NA	TRBV20-1	TGCAGTGCTCGTCACAGGGGGAACACTGAAGCTTTCTTT	CSARHRGNTEAFF
TRBD1	TRBJ2-2	NA	TRBV7-9	TGTGCCAGCAGCTTATTGGACAGGAGGTACCTTTCGACCGGGGAGCTGTTTTTT	CASSLLDRRYLSTGELFF
NA	TRBJ2-1	NA	TRBV25-1	TGTGCCAGCAGTGAATATGGAAATGAGCAGTTCTTC	CASSEYGNEQFF
TRBD2	TRBJ2-5	NA	TRBV18	TGTGCCAGCTCACGGTCTAGCGGGGGCCAAGAGACCCAGTACTTC	CASSRSSGGQETQYF
NA	TRBJ1-1	NA	TRBV11-2	TGTGCCAGCAGCTCCCTCGACAGGTCTGAAGCTTTCTTT	CASSSLDRSEAFF
NA	TRBJ1-3	once	TRBV29-1	TGCAGCGCAACAGGGTCCCCTGGAAACACCATATATTTT	CSATGSPGNTIYF
TRBD2	TRBJ2-5	NA	TRBV29-1	TGCAGCGTTGGGGGGACTAGCGGCGTAGGGGAGACCCAGTACTTC	CSVGGTSGVGETQYF
NA	TRBJ2-1	NA	TRBV28	TGTGCCAGCAGTTTGAAGCTAGCGTCGTATGAGCAGTTCTTC	CASSLKLASYEQFF
TRBD1	TRBJ1-1	NA	TRBV18	TGTGCCAGCTCACCAGCCGGGACAGTGAACACTGAAGCTTTCTTT	CASSPAGTVNTEAFF
TRBD1	TRBJ2-3	once	TRBV29-1	TGCAGCGTTGGAGGGACAGGGCGGTATTTT	CSVGGTGRYF
NA	TRBJ2-1	NA	TRBV15	TGTGCCACCAGCACCCGGACGGGCTACAATGAGCAGTTCTTC	CATSTRTGYNEQFF
NA	TRBJ1-1	NA	TRBV10-2	TGCGCCAGCAGTGCCCCCTCAAGGGGGGGCACTGAAGCTTTCTTT	CASSAPSRGGTEAFF
NA	TRBJ2-4	NA	TRBV2	TGTGCCAGCAGCCCCGACAGGAGGCACATTCAGTACTTC	CASSPDRRHIQYF
TRBD2	TRBJ2-3	NA	TRBV6-4	TGTGCCAGCAGTGAGCGGGAGATGACAGATACGCAGTATTTT	CASSEREMTDTQYF
NA	TRBJ1-4	NA	TRBV29-1	TGCAGCGTTGCCGAGAGACAGGTTAATGAAAAACTGTTTTTT	CSVAERQVNEKLFF
TRBD1	TRBJ2-7	NA	TRBV28	TGTGCCAGTTCTATCCCCGGGACAGGGGCAAACGAGCAGTACTTC	CASSIPGTGANEQYF
TRBD1	TRBJ1-2	NA	TRBV6-6	TGTGCCAGCCAGAGTCGGAGACAGGGGGCCGGTGGCTACACCTTC	CASQSRRQGAGGYTF
NA	TRBJ1-2	NA	TRBV20-1	TGCAGTGCTAACTCTGCGTCCGAGCCCAACTATGGCTACACCTTC	CSANSASEPNYGYTF
NA	TRBJ2-1	NA	TRBV7-9	TGTGCCAGCAGCTTAGAACAGCAATTACATGAGCAGTTCTTC	CASSLEQQLHEQFF
NA	TRBJ1-1	NA	TRBV5-4	TGTGCCAGCAGCGTTACGGCAGACACTGAAGCTTTCTTT	CASSVTADTEAFF
NA	TRBJ1-2	NA	TRBV3-1	TGTGCCAGCAGCCTGCAGGGTGGCTACACCTTC	CASSLQGGYTF
NA	TRBJ2-7	NA	TRBV21-1	TGTGCCAGCAGCGAATCCCTCCGGGACGAGCAGTACTTC	CASSESLRDEQYF
NA	TRBJ1-1	NA	TRBV29-1	TGCAGCGCCTCAGCGGTGGCCATGAACACTGAAGCTTTCTTT	CSASAVAMNTEAFF
NA	TRBJ2-1	NA	TRBV6-5	TGTGCCAGCAAGGCCCCAGGTAAAGGTGAGCAGTTCTTC	CASKAPGKGEQFF
NA	TRBJ1-2	NA	TRBV6-5	TGTGCCAGCAGATTAGGGGAGGGGAGCTATGGCTACACCTTC	CASRLGEGSYGYTF